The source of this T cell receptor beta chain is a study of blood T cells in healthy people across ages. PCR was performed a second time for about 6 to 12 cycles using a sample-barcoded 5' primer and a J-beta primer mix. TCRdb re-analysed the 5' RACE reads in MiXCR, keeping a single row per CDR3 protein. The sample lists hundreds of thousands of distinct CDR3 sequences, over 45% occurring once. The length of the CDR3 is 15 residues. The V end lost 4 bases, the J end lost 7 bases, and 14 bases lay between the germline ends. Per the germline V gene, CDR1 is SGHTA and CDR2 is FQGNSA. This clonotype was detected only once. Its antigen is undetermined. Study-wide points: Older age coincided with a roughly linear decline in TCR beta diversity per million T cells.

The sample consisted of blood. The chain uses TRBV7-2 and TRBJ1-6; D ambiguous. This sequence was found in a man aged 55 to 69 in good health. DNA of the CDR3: TGTGCCAGCAGCTCCGGGATCCTATTGAATTCACCCCTCCACTTT. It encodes CASSSGILLNSPLHF.